These T cell receptor beta chains were read from a single sample in a study of metastatic and nonmetastatic thyroid tumors. TCRdb used MiXCR to call clones anew from the PCR reads. The sample includes 30,000 to 45,000 clones, roughly 20% of them seen just once. The sequenced sample consisted of blood. These receptors came from a female donor with papillary thyroid cancer or a benign thyroid nodule (not recorded which). Some clones in this sample may be carry-over from other donors' samples. Both conserved end residues are trimmed from each CDR3.

>TRBJ2-7|TRBV6-5|12
ASSSPGAGSDQY
>TRBJ1-6|TRBV12-3/TRBV12-4|12
ASNTGQGGSPLH
>TRBJ2-2|TRBV6-5|14
AGSLDRVPGTGELF
>TRBJ2-7|TRBV27|14
ASSSAASWSPYEQY
>TRBJ1-4|TRBV4-1|14
ASSQEGTGGGEKLF
>TRBJ2-2|TRBV7-9|13
ASSFRDRDTGELF
>TRBJ2-2|TRBV4-1|16
ASSPDRTSGFYTGELF
>TRBJ2-2|TRBV19|11
ASMAGRHGELF
>TRBJ2-2|TRBV25-1|13
ASSESNKNTGELF
>TRBJ1-4|TRBV7-2|15
ASSLEGRGRSNEKLF
>TRBJ2-3|TRBV30|13
AWSRLAGVGDTQY
>TRBJ1-1|TRBV5-4|12
ASSLQTGGSEAF
>TRBJ1-5|TRBV15|12
ATSREPSNQPQH
>TRBJ1-6|TRBV6-5|15
ASSYTIRGSRNSPLH
>TRBJ1-1|TRBV4-1|14
ASSQVAGKGYTEAF
>TRBJ1-1|TRBV6-1|12
ASSEEGVGTEAF
>TRBJ2-1|TRBV11-2|13
ASILDTSGRIEQF
>TRBJ1-4|TRBV5-1|13
ASSLGGKTNEKLF
>TRBJ2-1|TRBV5-1|12
ASSLSPGEGEQF
>TRBJ1-1|TRBV5-1|11
ASSLVPQGEDF
>TRBJ1-1|TRBV6-1|12
ASTSDWVYTEAF
>TRBJ2-5|TRBV28|12
ASSFWVYQDTQY
>TRBJ2-2|TRBV11-2|16
AISFGTWGSPDTGELF
>TRBJ1-2|TRBV5-1|11
ASSPPGGESYA
>TRBJ1-4|TRBV18|14
ASSPLLQGANEKLF
>TRBJ2-3|TRBV15|12
ATSREREPDTQY
>TRBJ1-1|TRBV5-4|14
ASSLGGRGGHLEAF
>TRBJ1-2|TRBV20-1|11
SASDRTNYGYT
>TRBJ2-3|TRBV5-6|12
ASRSQIGTDTQY
>TRBJ2-7|TRBV6-1|11
ASSEEISYEQY
>TRBJ2-7|TRBV12-3/TRBV12-4|11
ASSLAESYEQY
>TRBJ2-3|TRBV29-1|11
SVGRPREGTQY
>TRBJ1-2|TRBV6-2/TRBV6-3|11
AIRTKGSGGYT
>TRBJ2-7|TRBV6-1|11
ASSDSETYEQY
>TRBJ1-5|TRBV19|14
ASAGTGGHSNQPQH
>TRBJ2-7|TRBV4-1|12
ASSSKTPGYEQY
>TRBJ2-7|TRBV7-2|10
ASSLGFYEQY
>TRBJ2-3|TRBV12-3/TRBV12-4|10
ASRGTGDTQY
>TRBJ2-7|TRBV25-1|12
ASSEYEGHYEQY
>TRBJ2-7|TRBV30|13
AWSRASGVYDEQY
>TRBJ2-2|TRBV6-1|10
ARRGESGELF
>TRBJ2-2|TRBV19|13
DSTPPAGDTGELF
>TRBJ2-7|TRBV29-1|11
SVGSSPSYEHY
>TRBJ2-6|TRBV2|14
AIGGESISGANVLT
>TRBJ2-1|TRBV5-1|14
ASSPNQGDVANEQF
>TRBJ2-5|TRBV19|10
ASSSTPEIQY
>TRBJ2-3|TRBV5-1|13
ASSLAGGRVDTQY
>TRBJ2-2|TRBV18|17
ASSPGLAGRFLNTGELF
>TRBJ2-1|TRBV5-1|14
ASSAAAGSSYNEQF